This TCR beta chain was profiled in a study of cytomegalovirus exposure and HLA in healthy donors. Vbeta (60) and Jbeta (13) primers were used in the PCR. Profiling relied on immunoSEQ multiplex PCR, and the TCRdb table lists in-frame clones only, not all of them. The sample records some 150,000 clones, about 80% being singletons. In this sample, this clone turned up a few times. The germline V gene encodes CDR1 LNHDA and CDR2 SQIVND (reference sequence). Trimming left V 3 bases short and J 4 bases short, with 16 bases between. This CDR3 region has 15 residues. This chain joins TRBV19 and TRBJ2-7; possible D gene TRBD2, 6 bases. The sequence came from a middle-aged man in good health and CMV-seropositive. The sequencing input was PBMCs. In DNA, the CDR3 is TGTGCCAGTAGTATGGGAACGGGAGCGACGTACGAGCAGTACTTC. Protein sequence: CASSMGTGATYEQYF.